This is a list of T cell receptor beta chains from one sample in a study of CD8+CD57+ T cells in acquired aplastic anemia. TCRdb used MiXCR to reprocess the reads, holding one entry per CDR3 protein. The table lists around 180,000 distinct CDR3 sequences, 64% of them singletons. Input material: sorted CD4+, CD8+, or CD8+CD57+ T cells (not recorded which) from PBMCs. These receptors were collected from a human donor with severe aplastic anemia or a healthy control (not recorded which). Both conserved end residues are part of each CDR3. A D gene is named only where the DNA matches it firmly. Size is stated for part of the rows, as once, few or many counts, or as a class when the clone is expanded.

v_call: TRBV10-3; clone_size: .; j_call: TRBJ1-1; d_call: .; cdr3_nt: TGTGCCATCAAGCCCGGGAACACTGAAGCTTTCTTT; cdr3_aa: CAIKPGNTEAFF
v_call: TRBV6-5; clone_size: .; j_call: TRBJ1-1; d_call: .; cdr3_nt: TGTGCCAGCAGTTCCTGGGGGGGTGACACTGAAGCTTTCTTT; cdr3_aa: CASSSWGGDTEAFF
v_call: TRBV7-9; clone_size: .; j_call: TRBJ1-2; d_call: TRBD1; cdr3_nt: TGTGCCAGCAGGGGGGACAGCCCTGACTATGGCTACACCTTC; cdr3_aa: CASRGDSPDYGYTF
v_call: TRBV7-3; clone_size: .; j_call: TRBJ2-2; d_call: TRBD2; cdr3_nt: TGTGCCAGCAGCCCAGGACTAGCGGGAGCCGGGGAGCTGTTTTTT; cdr3_aa: CASSPGLAGAGELFF
v_call: TRBV7-9; clone_size: .; j_call: TRBJ2-2; d_call: TRBD1; cdr3_nt: TGTGCCAGCAGCGGCAGGGGGTCTAGGACCGGGGAGCTGTTTTTT; cdr3_aa: CASSGRGSRTGELFF
v_call: TRBV10-2; clone_size: .; j_call: TRBJ2-1; d_call: .; cdr3_nt: TGCGCCAGCAGTGAGCCCTTCCGGGAGACATACAATGAGCAGTTCTTC; cdr3_aa: CASSEPFRETYNEQFF
v_call: TRBV9; clone_size: .; j_call: TRBJ2-5; d_call: TRBD1; cdr3_nt: TGTGCCAGCAGCGTCGGACAGGGACAGAATCAAGAGACCCAGTACTTC; cdr3_aa: CASSVGQGQNQETQYF
v_call: TRBV20-1; clone_size: .; j_call: TRBJ1-1; d_call: TRBD1; cdr3_nt: TGCAGTGCTAAACCGATGACAGGGGTGGTCCAAGCTTTCTTT; cdr3_aa: CSAKPMTGVVQAFF
v_call: TRBV29-1; clone_size: .; j_call: TRBJ2-1; d_call: .; cdr3_nt: TGCAGCGTTGAAGGTTTGGGGGCTAGGATGAGTGAGCAGTTCTTC; cdr3_aa: CSVEGLGARMSEQFF
v_call: TRBV24-1; clone_size: .; j_call: TRBJ2-1; d_call: .; cdr3_nt: TGTGCCACCAGTACGGGACCGATCTACAATGAGCAGTTCTTC; cdr3_aa: CATSTGPIYNEQFF
v_call: TRBV7-8; clone_size: few; j_call: TRBJ1-2; d_call: .; cdr3_nt: TGTGCCAGCAGTCCAGGGGCTGGGAGCGCTAACTATGGCTACACCTTC; cdr3_aa: CASSPGAGSANYGYTF
v_call: TRBV6-5; clone_size: .; j_call: TRBJ2-3; d_call: .; cdr3_nt: TGTGCCAGCAGTGACACTGGCGAGGGTACGCAGTATTTT; cdr3_aa: CASSDTGEGTQYF
v_call: TRBV20-1; clone_size: once; j_call: TRBJ2-7; d_call: TRBD2; cdr3_nt: TGCAGTGCTCTGGGGGGGACCCCGGTTCGGGAGCAGTACTTC; cdr3_aa: CSALGGTPVREQYF
v_call: TRBV7-2; clone_size: .; j_call: TRBJ2-1; d_call: .; cdr3_nt: TGTGCCAGCACCACTTACAATGAGCAGTTCTTC; cdr3_aa: CASTTYNEQFF